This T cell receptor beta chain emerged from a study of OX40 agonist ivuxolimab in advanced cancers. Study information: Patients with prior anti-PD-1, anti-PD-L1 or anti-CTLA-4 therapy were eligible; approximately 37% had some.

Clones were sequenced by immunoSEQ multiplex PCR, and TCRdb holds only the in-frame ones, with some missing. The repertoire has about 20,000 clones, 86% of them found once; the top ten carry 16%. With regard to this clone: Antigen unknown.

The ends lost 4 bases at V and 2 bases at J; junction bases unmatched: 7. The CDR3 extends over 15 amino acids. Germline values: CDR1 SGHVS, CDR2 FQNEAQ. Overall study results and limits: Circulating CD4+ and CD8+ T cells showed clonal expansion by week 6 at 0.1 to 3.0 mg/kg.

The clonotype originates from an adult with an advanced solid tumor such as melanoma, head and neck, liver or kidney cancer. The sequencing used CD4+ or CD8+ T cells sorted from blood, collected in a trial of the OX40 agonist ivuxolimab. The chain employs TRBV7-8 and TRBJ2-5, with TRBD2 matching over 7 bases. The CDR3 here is CASSSGGSWQETQYF. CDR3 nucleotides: TGTGCCAGCAGCTCGGGCGGGAGTTGGCAAGAGACCCAGTACTTC.